The 21 T cell receptor beta chains in this list originate from one sample, sequenced in a study of blood T cell repertoires in COVID-19. The table came from immunoSEQ multiplex PCR; TCRdb's copy has only in-frame clones and leaves some out. This sample yields 280,000 or so clones, of which roughly 91% are seen a single time; 2.9% belongs to the top ten. Input material: PBMCs or T cells enriched from blood (not recorded which). Receptors originate from a woman in her forties or fifties who had been exposed to COVID-19.

As to this clone: The same CDR3 also results from other DNA sequences found in this sample. CDR3 loop: CASSPGTGGTYEQYF. The CDR3 nucleotides are TGTGCCAGCTCACCTGGGACAGGGGGGACCTACGAGCAGTACTTC. The V and J genes are TRBV18 and TRBJ2-7; TRBD1 agrees at 11 bases. The J segment lost 2 bases and the V segment lost 3 bases, leaving 3 bases of the junction unmatched. The CDR3 runs 15 residues. The V gene's germline CDR1 is KGHSH and CDR2 LQKENI.

V usage is TRBV4-2 and J usage is TRBJ2-7, with TRBD2 matching over 10 bases. CDR1 and CDR2 (germline): LGHNA, YNFKEQ. CDR3 length: 14 residues. The V and J ends lost 3 bases and 4 bases, in that order; junction bases with no gene match: 3. The CDR3 region is CASSQERGGYEQYF. CDR3 in DNA: TGTGCCAGCAGCCAGGAGCGGGGGGGGTACGAGCAGTACTTC.

The chain recombines TRBV7-9 with TRBJ1-6; 10 nucleotides align to TRBD1. Germline loops: CDR1 SEHNR, CDR2 FQNEAQ (reference sequence). Germline trimming cut 3 bases from V and 1 base from J; bases unmatched to any gene: 3. The CDR3 is 17 residues long. CDR3 nucleotide sequence: TGTGCCAGCAGCTTCAGGACAGGGGGGTCCTATAATTCACCCCTCCACTTT. Protein sequence: CASSFRTGGSYNSPLHF.

The chain combines TRBV9 with TRBJ1-3; possibly TRBD1 for D (5 bases). The V gene's germline CDR1 is SGDLS and CDR2 YYNGEE. V was trimmed by 3 bases and J by 2 bases, leaving 12 bases between them. CDR3 length equals 15 residues. CDR3 sequence (DNA): TGTGCCAGCAGCGCCCACCAGGGTACTGGAAACACCATATATTTT. Protein: CASSAHQGTGNTIYF.

The rearrangement joins TRBV30 to TRBJ1-1; D might be TRBD1 (6 bases). Germline CDR1 reads GTSNPN; CDR2 reads SVGIG (reference sequence). The CDR3 is made up of 16 amino acids. The V end was cut by 3 bases, the J end by 5 bases, with 22 bases between. CDR3 protein: CAWRATGRRQGTEAFF. As DNA, the CDR3 is TGTGCCTGGAGAGCCACCGGTCGAAGGCAGGGGACTGAAGCTTTCTTT.

The chain joins TRBV19 to TRBJ1-5; 7 positions match TRBD1. Germline loops: CDR1 LNHDA, CDR2 SQIVND (reference sequence). The CDR3 runs 15 residues. The trim removed 7 bases at V and 5 bases at J, leaving 11 bases unmatched. CDR3 sequence: CASTTNRGWHQPQHF. The CDR3 region has the DNA TGTGCCAGTACCACTAACAGGGGATGGCATCAGCCCCAGCATTTT.

The V gene is TRBV5-6, the J gene TRBJ2-3; 8 bases match TRBD1. This CDR3 is 15 amino acids long. V dropped 7 bases and J dropped 6; count of bases not matched to a gene: 13. Per the germline V gene, CDR1 is SGHDT and CDR2 is YYEEEE. Written as DNA, the CDR3 is TGTGCCAGCCGGGGGCAGGGGGCGTTTTTCGATACGCAGTATTTT. This encodes CASRGQGAFFDTQYF. The full variable domain, in which reference TRBV5-6 and TRBJ2-3 provide the parts outside the CDR3, is DAGVTQSPTHLIKTRGQQVTLRCSPKSGHDTVSWYQQALGQGPQFIFQYYEEEERQRGNFPDRFSGHQFPNYSSELNVNALLLGDSALYLCASRGQGAFFDTQYFGPGTRLTVL.

The V and J genes are TRBV27 and TRBJ1-1; D gene unclear. Germline CDR1 MNHEY, CDR2 SMNVEV (reference sequence). Trimming shortened V by 5 bases and J by 4 bases, and 32 bases separated the two germline ends. The length of the CDR3 is 20 residues. CDR3 in amino acids: CASSDLTGGGFDSPLTEAFF. CDR3 coding DNA: TGTGCCAGCAGTGACTTAACCGGTGGAGGGTTTGACTCCCCACTCACTGAAGCTTTCTTT.

The sample holds one count of this clone. The chain combines TRBV10-3 with TRBJ2-5; a weak D match, TRBD2 (6 bases). The germline V and J ends were trimmed by 10 bases and 0 bases, with 15 bases remaining between them. Per the germline V gene, CDR1 is ENHRY and CDR2 is SYGVKD. There are 14 residues in the CDR3. This chain's CDR3 is CATRGTADQETQYF. The CDR3 DNA reads as TGTGCCACTCGTGGGACTGCCGACCAAGAGACCCAGTACTTC.

CDR3 sequence reads: CASSYLPTGPEAFF. CDR3 in DNA: TGTGCCAGCAGTTACCTCCCAACAGGGCCTGAAGCTTTCTTT. The chain carries TRBV6-5 and TRBJ1-1; a possible D gene is TRBD1 (6 bases). Germline V gene data show CDR1 as MNHEY and CDR2 as SVGAGI. Trimming took off 2 bases at V and 6 bases at J, with 13 bases between the two ends. CDR3 length: 14 amino acids.

V usage is TRBV10-3 and J usage is TRBJ1-3, with D possibly TRBD1 on 5 matching bases. CDR3 length: 14 residues. CDR1 is ENHRY and CDR2 is SYGVKD in the germline V gene. The V end lost 4 bases, the J end lost 4 bases, and 11 bases lay between the germline ends. The CDR3 sequence: CAISAEGAGNTIYF. The CDR3 DNA reads TGTGCCATCAGTGCGGAAGGGGCAGGAAACACCATATATTTT.

This chain uses TRBV19 with TRBJ2-7; possible D gene TRBD1, 5 bases. The ends were cut back, 5 bases at V and 2 bases at J, with 13 bases in the middle. This CDR3 comprises 14 residues. In germline, CDR1 is LNHDA, CDR2 SQIVND (reference sequence). The CDR3 spells CASSPSGQAYEQYF. Written as DNA, the CDR3 is TGTGCCAGTAGTCCCTCTGGACAAGCCTACGAGCAGTACTTC.

V gene TRBV7-8 combines with J gene TRBJ1-5; tentative D call: TRBD1 (5 bases). The ends were cut back, 4 bases at V and 4 bases at J, with 14 bases in the middle. This CDR3 is built from 15 residues. Germline V gives CDR1 SGHVS, CDR2 FQNEAQ. For the CDR3, the DNA is TGTGCCAGCAGCTCATCGGCAGGGCCGAATCAGCCCCAGCATTTT. Translated: CASSSSAGPNQPQHF.

Notes on this clone: Distinct nucleotide sequences in the sample also encode this CDR3. The rearrangement joins TRBV5-1 to TRBJ2-5; TRBD1 matches 7 bases. V trimming: 4 bases; J trimming: 2 bases; junction bases outside the gene matches: 5. The germline CDR1 and CDR2 sequences are SGHRS and YFSETQ. The length of the CDR3 is 14 residues. The CDR3 bases are TGCGCCAGCAGCCTCGGGACAGCTCAAGAGACCCAGTACTTC. It yields the protein CASSLGTAQETQYF.

The chain uses TRBV28 and TRBJ1-1, with D tentatively TRBD1 (5 bases). This CDR3 has 15 residues. Trimming left V 0 bases short and J 4 bases short, with 12 bases between. CDR1 MDHEN and CDR2 SYDVKM come from the germline V gene. As DNA, the CDR3 is TGTGCCAGCAGTTTATGGGAGGGGTTGGGCACTGAAGCTTTCTTT. It translates to CASSLWEGLGTEAFF.

This chain links TRBV28 with TRBJ1-4; D is possibly TRBD1 (5 bases). CDR3 length: 15 amino acids. V shed 7 bases and J shed 5 bases, with 17 bases lying between them. The germline V gene has CDR1 MDHEN and CDR2 SYDVKM. The CDR3 sequence: CASTSGAGRNEKLFF. The CDR3 nucleotides are TGTGCCAGCACTAGCGGGGCAGGGAGGAATGAAAAACTGTTTTTT.

The rearrangement links TRBV21-1 to TRBJ1-4; the table gives TRBD1 as D, unverified against the DNA. TRBV21-1 corresponds to a pseudogene. This CDR3 comprises 19 residues. The CDR3 region is CASSLMDRGPDERGEKLFF. CDR3 sequence (DNA): TGTGCCAGCAGCCTGATGGACAGGGGACCAGATGAAAGGGGTGAAAAACTGTTTTTT.

The chain has TRBV7-8 and TRBJ2-7; D possibly corresponds to TRBD2 (6 bases). The CDR3 is made up of 12 amino acids. Germline V gives CDR1 SGHVS, CDR2 FQNEAQ. The V end lost 5 bases, the J end lost 4 bases, and 9 bases lay between the germline ends. CDR3 protein: CASSAGRYEQYF. The CDR3 DNA follows: TGTGCCAGCAGCGCAGGGAGGTACGAGCAGTACTTC.

The CDR3 is CASSLGEVMNTEAFF. The CDR3, as DNA: TGTGCCAGCAGCTTAGGCGAAGTTATGAACACTGAAGCTTTCTTT. The V and J genes are TRBV7-9 and TRBJ1-1, with unresolved D. The germline CDR1 and CDR2 sequences are SEHNR and FQNEAQ (reference sequence). V gave up 1 base and J gave up 0 bases, with 9 bases separating them. This CDR3 is built from 15 residues.

The gene calls are TRBV6-2 or TRBV6-3 and TRBJ1-4; a possible D gene is TRBD1 (5 bases). The CDR3 sequence is 14 residues long. Germline V gene sequence: CDR1 MNHEY, CDR2 SVGEGT. Trimming cost V 2 bases and J 6 bases, with 10 bases left between them. CDR3: CASSYPGGDEKLFF. Written as DNA, the CDR3 is TGTGCCAGCAGTTACCCCGGGGGAGATGAAAAACTGTTTTTT.

The J gene is TRBJ1-5, the V gene TRBV7-2; TRBD1 agrees at 7 bases. Germline values: CDR1 SGHTA, CDR2 FQGNSA. J gave up 7 bases and V 4 bases, and 4 bases lay outside the gene matches. The CDR3 totals 13 residues. The CDR3 DNA follows: TGTGCCAGCAGCTCCCACAGGGGACAGCCCCAGCATTTT. Its translation: CASSSHRGQPQHF.